The entry that follows covers one T cell receptor beta chain sequence. The target antigen is unknown. The source of the sample is a study of T cells in Graves' hyperthyroidism and ophthalmopathy. Study details: Staff took peripheral blood when the initial diagnosis was made, before any treatment began. Findings of the study overall: Most expanded thyroid clonotypes above 0.001 also appeared in blood.

There were TCR beta CDR3 regions amplified from RNA transcripts. The TCR CDR3 first-round RT-PCR relied on the HTBI primer set. TCRdb ran MiXCR on the multiplex PCR reads and lists one entry per CDR3 protein. The sample shows 450,000 to 550,000 distinct CDR3 sequences, about 24% of them seen only once. Thyroid ultrasound and orbital computed tomography, with clinical symptoms and serum thyroxine and TRAb, informed diagnoses. PBMCs were derived from about 10 ml fresh peripheral blood. The clonotype comes from a woman aged 25 to 39 with Graves' ophthalmopathy. Sequencing was carried out using blood.

The CDR3 loop reads CASSAIVSGELFF. The CDR3 bases are TGTGCCAGCAGTGCCATAGTGTCCGGGGAGCTGTTTTTT. The chain joins TRBV6-1 to TRBJ2-2; D is uncertain. With 4 bases removed from V and 6 bases from J, the gap between germline ends came to 9 bases. Germline-derived CDR1 and CDR2 are MNHNS and SASEGT. This CDR3 spans 13 amino acids.